These 8 T cell receptor beta chains came from one sample sequenced in a study of T cell repertoires in cytomegalovirus infection. TCRdb re-derived calls from the reads in MiXCR, one entry per CDR3 protein. The sample consists of a few hundred thousand distinct CDR3 sequences, 40% of them appearing once. No antigens are known for them. The sequenced sample was cultured PBMCs, obtained from culture after CMV antigen stimulation. All receptors come from a human donor in good health (CMV status not recorded). Some clones in this sample may be carry-over from other donors' samples.

This clonotype was seen a few times. The chain couples TRBV20-1 to TRBJ1-1; no definite D call. The CDR3 covers 12 residues. V lost 6 bases, J lost 4 bases, and 12 bases lay in between. In germline, CDR1 is DFQATT, CDR2 SNEGSKA (reference sequence). The CDR3 sequence is CSANPGSTEAFF. The CDR3 DNA follows: TGCAGTGCAAATCCGGGGAGCACTGAAGCTTTCTTT.

The V gene is TRBV19, the J gene TRBJ1-3, with D perhaps TRBD1 (5 bases). V lost 11 bases and J 2 bases, leaving 19 bases between the germline ends. The CDR3 is made up of 15 amino acids. The germline CDR1 and CDR2 sequences are LNHDA and SQIVND (reference sequence). This chain's CDR3 is CARPGPPTPGNTIYF. CDR3 nucleotides: TGTGCCCGTCCGGGGCCTCCTACCCCTGGAAACACCATATATTTT.

CDR3 nucleotide sequence: TGTGCCATCAGTGAGTTGGGACTACCGGAGACCCAGTACTTC. It is translated as CAISELGLPETQYF. V usage is TRBV10-3 and J usage is TRBJ2-5, with TRBD2 matching 7 bases. The CDR3 runs to 14 residues. V lost 1 base and J lost 5; bases outside the gene matches: 4. Germline V gene sequence: CDR1 ENHRY, CDR2 SYGVKD.

This clonotype was seen repeatedly, ten times or more. The V gene is TRBV7-6, the J gene TRBJ2-7; D remains unclear. Germline V gives CDR1 SGHVS, CDR2 FNYEAQ. This CDR3 contains 13 residues. Trimming stripped 1 base from V and 3 bases from J, with 7 bases between. As DNA, the CDR3 is TGTGCCAGCAGCTTAGGGGTTGTCTACGAGCAGTACTTC. It translates to CASSLGVVYEQYF.

This chain's CDR3 is CASSFGAGADEQYF. The CDR3, as DNA: TGTGCCAGCAGTTTTGGGGCGGGAGCAGACGAGCAGTACTTC. This chain links TRBV12-3 or TRBV12-4 with TRBJ2-7, with 7 bases identical to TRBD2. Unmatched junction bases numbered 7, after V lost 3 bases and J lost 5 bases. This CDR3 spans 14 amino acids.

This rearrangement joins TRBV7-6 to TRBJ1-2; no clear D gene. V lost 7 bases and J lost 2, with 8 bases in between. The CDR3 length is 12 residues. Germline CDR1 reads SGHVS; CDR2 reads FNYEAQ. The CDR3 sequence is CASKRENYGYTF. In DNA form, the CDR3 reads TGTGCCAGCAAAAGGGAGAACTATGGCTACACCTTC.

V and J are TRBV20-1 and TRBJ2-3; the D is unclear. The CDR3 has 11 residues. V was trimmed by 1 base and J by 4 bases, leaving 3 bases between them. Per the germline V gene, CDR1 is DFQATT and CDR2 is SNEGSKA (reference sequence). The CDR3, as DNA: TGCAGTGCTAGAGTGCCAGATACGCAGTATTTT. As protein: CSARVPDTQYF.

This clonotype turned up a few times. Relative to the germline gene, one junction end is altered; a read error may explain this. V usage is TRBV4-1 and J usage is TRBJ2-1, with 7 nucleotides matching TRBD1. This CDR3 has 16 amino acids. The germline gives CDR1 MGHRA, CDR2 YSYEKL. The CDR3 sequence: CASSPEGGEMDNEQFF. The CDR3 DNA reads TGTGCCAGCAGCCCAGAAGGGGGCGAGATGGACAATGAGCAGTTCTTC.